This T cell receptor beta chain appears in the sequencing data of a study of low-dose radiotherapy and immunotherapy resistance in tumors. Overall study context: In Cohort 2, 1 Gy per fraction was delivered every two weeks, for a total of 13 Gy over 26 weeks. Intravenous administration to patients comprised nivolumab at 240 mg every two weeks and ipilimumab at 1 mg/kg every six weeks. Every two weeks, cyclophosphamide 200 mg/m2 was infused one day before radiation plus immunotherapy. First-strand cDNA used TRAV- and TRBV-specific primers, covering alpha and beta chains.

CDR1 SGHRS and CDR2 YFSETQ come from the germline V gene. This CDR3 is 15 amino acids long. Trimming at V came to 1 base and at J to 3 bases, leaving 3 bases not matched to a gene. Time point specified: before trial treatment. TCR amplification involved 20 PCR cycles with a constant-region primer and V-primer adapter. Using its own MiXCR run on the reads, TCRdb lists one record per CDR3 protein. The data contain about 50,000 distinct CDR3 sequences, approximately 10% of them singletons. The chain couples TRBV5-1 to TRBJ2-5; 10 nucleotides agree with TRBD2. The source of this sequence is a female donor with ovarian cancer. Material: PBMCs, obtained before treatment. The chain's CDR3 is CASSLTSGVEETQYF. The DNA of the CDR3 is TGCGCCAGCAGCTTGACTAGCGGGGTAGAAGAGACCCAGTACTTC.